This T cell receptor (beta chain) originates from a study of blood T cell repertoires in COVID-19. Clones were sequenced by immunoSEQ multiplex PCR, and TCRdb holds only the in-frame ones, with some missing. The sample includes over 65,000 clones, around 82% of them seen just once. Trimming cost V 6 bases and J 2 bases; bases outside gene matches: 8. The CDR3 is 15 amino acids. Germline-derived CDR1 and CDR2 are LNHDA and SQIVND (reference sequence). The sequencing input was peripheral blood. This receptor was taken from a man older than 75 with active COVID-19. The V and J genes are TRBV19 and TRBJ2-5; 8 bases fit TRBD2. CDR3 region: CASSTSGRFQETQYF. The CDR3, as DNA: TGTGCCAGTAGCACTAGCGGCAGATTTCAAGAGACCCAGTACTTC.